The 21 T cell receptor beta chains listed next were all sequenced from one sample in a study of cytomegalovirus exposure and HLA in healthy donors. Method: immunoSEQ multiplex PCR; TCRdb's copy keeps in-frame clones and lacks some. Of approximately 300,000 clones listed, 86% are singletons. Sequencing was performed on PBMCs. The receptors were sampled from a woman under 30 in good health and CMV-seronegative.

This clone came up a few times. The chain has TRBV7-2 and TRBJ2-3; D unclear. The V and J ends lost 3 bases and 4 bases respectively, with 5 bases between them. The CDR3 length is 12 residues. Per the germline V gene, CDR1 is SGHTA and CDR2 is FQGNSA. The CDR3 DNA sequence: TGTGCCAGCAGCTTTTATTCAGATACGCAGTATTTT. As protein: CASSFYSDTQYF.

This chain joins TRBV2 and TRBJ2-1, with 8 bases aligning to TRBD1. This CDR3 is built from 16 residues. V lost 1 base to trimming and J lost 0 bases; unmatched junction nucleotides: 2. Germline CDR1 is SNHLY and CDR2 is FYNNEI. This CDR3 is CASSEVGQGSYNEQFF. Here the CDR3 DNA reads TGTGCCAGCAGTGAAGTTGGACAGGGCTCCTACAATGAGCAGTTCTTC.

The chain is built from TRBV7-2 and TRBJ2-7; 7 nucleotides match TRBD2. The CDR3 length is 17 residues. V shed 2 bases and J 3 bases; nucleotides not matched to a gene: 13. Germline V gives CDR1 SGHTA, CDR2 FQGNSA. CDR3 DNA sequence: TGTGCCAGCAGCTTATCTAGCGGTCCCGGGGCCCGCTACGAGCAGTACTTC. Translating gives CASSLSSGPGARYEQYF.

This clone is a singleton in its sample. The J gene is TRBJ1-5, the V gene TRBV28; 10 nucleotides align to TRBD1. The CDR3 totals 15 residues. Trimming removed 5 bases from V and 5 bases from J; junction bases left unmatched: 6. The germline gives CDR1 MDHEN, CDR2 SYDVKM. Written as DNA, the CDR3 is TGTGCCAGCAGTGTTGGGACAGGGGTTTATCAGCCCCAGCATTTT. The encoded protein is CASSVGTGVYQPQHF.

In its sample, this clone was seen a few times. The genes are TRBV7-2 and TRBJ2-5; D is perhaps TRBD2 (6 bases). Germline V lookup: CDR1 SGHTA, CDR2 FQGNSA. Trimming stripped 3 bases from V and 7 bases from J, with 15 bases between. The CDR3 contains 14 residues. The CDR3 loop is CASSFSGYGGTQYF. CDR3 DNA: TGTGCCAGCAGCTTTTCAGGGTACGGGGGGACCCAGTACTTC.

The rearrangement uses TRBV9 and TRBJ2-3; no firm D call. The V end lost 1 base, the J end lost 0 bases, and 18 bases lay between the germline ends. CDR1 SGDLS and CDR2 YYNGEE come from the germline V gene. The CDR3 totals 18 residues. The CDR3 region has the DNA TGTGCCAGCAGCGTAAACCCTATTGGCGGATCTAGCACAGATACGCAGTATTTT. Its protein product is CASSVNPIGGSSTDTQYF.

In DNA form, the CDR3 reads TGTGCCAGCAGCCGGGGTACTGAAGCTTTCTTT. It specifies CASSRGTEAFF. V usage is TRBV5-6 and J usage is TRBJ1-1, with unresolved D. The CDR3 covers 11 residues. CDR1 SGHDT and CDR2 YYEEEE come from the germline V gene. V lost 4 bases, J lost 5 bases, and 6 bases lay in between.

The V call is TRBV6-5, the J call TRBJ1-4; TRBD1 matches at 10 bases. The CDR3 is 14 amino acids. Trimming took 6 bases from V and 7 from J; bases not matched to a gene: 5. Looked up from germline, CDR1 is MNHEY and CDR2 is SVGAGI. The CDR3 region has the DNA TGTGCCAGCAGATTGACAGGGGGCTTTGAAAAACTGTTTTTT. Protein product: CASRLTGGFEKLFF.

The V and J genes are TRBV28 and TRBJ1-2; D unclear. Trimming pared 5 bases from V and 2 bases from J, leaving 9 bases between. Germline values: CDR1 MDHEN, CDR2 SYDVKM. The CDR3 loop spans 13 amino acids. The CDR3 nucleotides are TGTGCCAGCAGTCCAGACACAAACTATGGCTACACCTTC. Protein: CASSPDTNYGYTF.

The chain has TRBV9 and TRBJ1-2; D gene uncertain. CDR1 is SGDLS, CDR2 YYNGEE, per germline. This CDR3 has 13 amino acids. Trimming removed 3 bases at V and 1 base at J, with 7 bases between. CDR3: CASSATGNYGYTF. CDR3 nucleotide sequence: TGTGCCAGCAGCGCGACTGGTAACTATGGCTACACCTTC.

J is TRBJ1-5 and V is TRBV27; maybe TRBD1 (5 bases). The CDR3 is 15 residues long. V lost 0 bases, J lost 4 bases, and 10 bases lay in between. Looked up from germline, CDR1 is MNHEY and CDR2 is SMNVEV (reference sequence). CDR3 DNA sequence: TGTGCCAGCAGTTTATCGAGGACACTTAATCAGCCCCAGCATTTT. Translated, it gives CASSLSRTLNQPQHF.

The chain joins TRBV28 to TRBJ2-7; 9 nucleotides align to TRBD1. V trimming: 5 bases; J trimming: 5 bases; junction bases outside the gene matches: 7. Germline CDR1 and CDR2: MDHEN and SYDVKM. The CDR3 sequence is 14 residues long. CDR3 protein: CASSHRDRAHEQYF. The CDR3 DNA follows: TGTGCCAGCAGTCACCGGGACAGGGCCCACGAGCAGTACTTC.

The CDR3 reads CASSFEEGTYNEQFF. The CDR3 bases are TGTGCCAGCAGTTTTGAAGAGGGCACCTACAATGAGCAGTTCTTC. V usage is TRBV27 and J usage is TRBJ2-1; D may be TRBD2 (5 bases). The CDR3 is 15 residues long. V was trimmed by 3 bases and J by 2 bases, leaving 11 bases between them. The V gene's germline CDR1 is MNHEY and CDR2 SMNVEV (reference sequence).

The genes are TRBV13 and TRBJ2-2; TRBD1 matches 7 bases. The V gene's germline CDR1 is PRHDT and CDR2 FYEKMQ (reference sequence). The CDR3 is 17 amino acids. The trim removed 0 bases at V and 3 bases at J, leaving 7 bases unmatched. The DNA of the CDR3 is TGTGCCAGCAGCTTAGGCCCGAGAGACAGGGACACCGGGGAGCTGTTTTTT. It specifies CASSLGPRDRDTGELFF.

V is TRBV5-4 and J is TRBJ2-7; 9 bases are shared with TRBD2. From germline, CDR1 is SGHNT and CDR2 YYREEE (reference sequence). V gave up 0 bases and J gave up 5 bases; unmatched junction bases: 9. The CDR3 sequence is 16 residues long. DNA of the CDR3: TGTGCCAGCAGCTTGGGTGCGGGAGGGCAAGCTAACGAGCAGTACTTC. This gives the protein CASSLGAGGQANEQYF.

V usage is TRBV4-3 and J usage is TRBJ1-3; tentative D call: TRBD1 (5 bases). The CDR3 runs to 15 residues. Germline assignment: CDR1 LGHNA and CDR2 YSLEER. Trimming stripped 0 bases from V and 2 bases from J, with 8 bases between. The CDR3 DNA is TGCGCCAGCAGCCAAGACAGGGCAGCTGGAAACACCATATATTTT. Its protein is CASSQDRAAGNTIYF.

This clone was detected only once. The rearrangement joins TRBV9 to TRBJ2-7; 10 nucleotides agree with TRBD2. The germline V gene encodes CDR1 SGDLS and CDR2 YYNGEE. The ends lost 4 bases at V and 9 bases at J; junction bases unmatched: 13. The CDR3 sequence is 15 residues long. Written as DNA, the CDR3 is TGTGCCAGCAGCTTAACCGGGACTAGCGAGAGCGTGCAGTACTTC. This gives the protein CASSLTGTSESVQYF.

The gene calls are TRBV4-1 and TRBJ1-1; D gene uncertain. Trimming stripped 2 bases from V and 1 base from J, with 8 bases between. CDR1 and CDR2 (germline): MGHRA, YSYEKL. CDR3 length: 14 residues. This CDR3 reads CASSQLEGNTEAFF. The CDR3 DNA follows: TGCGCCAGCAGCCAACTTGAGGGGAACACTGAAGCTTTCTTT.

The chain carries TRBV29-1 and TRBJ2-1; TRBD2 is a possible D gene (5 bases). The CDR3 consists of 11 residues. The V gene's germline CDR1 is SQVTM and CDR2 ANQGSEA. V was trimmed by 8 bases and J by 6 bases, leaving 11 bases between them. The CDR3 sequence is CSPGVGNEQFF. CDR3 DNA: TGCAGCCCCGGGGTCGGCAATGAGCAGTTCTTC.

The genes are TRBV7-7 and TRBJ2-7; 7 bases align to TRBD2. This CDR3 contains 14 residues. With 1 base clipped from V and 3 bases from J, the junction kept 3 bases outside the gene matches. Germline CDR1 reads SSHAT; CDR2 reads FNYEAQ (reference sequence). Written as DNA, the CDR3 is TGTGCCAGCAGCTTAGGCGGGAGTGGCTACGAGCAGTACTTC. Amino acid sequence: CASSLGGSGYEQYF.

The rearrangement joins TRBV2 to TRBJ2-1; tentatively, D is TRBD2 (6 bases). V was trimmed by 8 bases and J by 7 bases, leaving 15 bases between them. CDR3 size: 13 residues. CDR1 and CDR2 (germline): SNHLY, FYNNEI. CDR3 nucleotide sequence: TGTGCCAGCCGCCCACGGGAGACGAATGAGCAGTTCTTC. This codes for CASRPRETNEQFF.